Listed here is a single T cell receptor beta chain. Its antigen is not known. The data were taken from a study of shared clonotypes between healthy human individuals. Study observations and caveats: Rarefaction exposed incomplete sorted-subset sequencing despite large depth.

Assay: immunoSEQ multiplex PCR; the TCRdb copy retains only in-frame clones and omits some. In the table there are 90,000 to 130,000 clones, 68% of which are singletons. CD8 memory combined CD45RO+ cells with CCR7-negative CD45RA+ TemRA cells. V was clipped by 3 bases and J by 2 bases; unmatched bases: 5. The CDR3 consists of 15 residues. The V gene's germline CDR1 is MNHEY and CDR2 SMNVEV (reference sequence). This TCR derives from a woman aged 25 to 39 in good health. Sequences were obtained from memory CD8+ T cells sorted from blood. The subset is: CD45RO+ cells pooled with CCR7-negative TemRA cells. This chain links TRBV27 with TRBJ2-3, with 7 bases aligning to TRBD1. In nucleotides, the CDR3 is TGTGCCAGCAGTTTCTCGGGACAGATCACAGATACGCAGTATTTT. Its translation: CASSFSGQITDTQYF.